This entry features one T cell receptor beta chain sequence. Its antigen is not identified. This sample was included in a study of blood T cells in healthy people across ages. Study-wide results and limits: Expanded clonotype changes were possibly confounded by unknown donor CMV status. Long-lived donors exceeded aged donors in naive CD4+ cells and diversity.

The CDR3 totals 13 residues. From germline, CDR1 is SGHRS and CDR2 YFSETQ. V dropped 1 base and J dropped 11 bases, with 13 bases sitting between them. Then a second PCR, running about 7 to 11 cycles, was carried out with a sample-barcoded 5' primer and a J-beta primer mix. With 12 random nucleotides, a template-switch adaptor tagged each individual cDNA molecule. The study obtained at least 2.5 million CDR3-containing paired-end reads from every sample. TCRdb analysed the 5' RACE reads with MiXCR anew, one entry per CDR3 protein. The sample shows roughly 2 million distinct CDR3 sequences, roughly 49% of them seen only once.

The clonotype comes from a woman aged 40 to 50 in good health. Sequenced sample: blood. The chain is built from TRBV5-1 and TRBJ2-1; D unclear. DNA for the CDR3: TGCGCCAGCAGCTTGAGTTCCGGCCCCCAGCAGTTCTTC. It encodes CASSLSSGPQQFF.